A single sample gave rise to the 5 T cell receptor beta chains below, sequenced in a study of Graves' ophthalmopathy and Graves' hyperthyroidism. Amplification targeted the TCR beta CDR3 regions, with RNA transcripts as the source material. Second-round multiplex PCR followed a first-round RT-PCR using HTBI primers. From the multiplex PCR reads, TCRdb called clonotypes with MiXCR, one entry per CDR3 protein. The table lists more than 300,000 distinct CDR3 sequences, 17% of them singletons. Sequencing input: peripheral blood. Receptor source: an adult woman with stable Graves' hyperthyroidism.

To note about this clonotype: The junction departs from germline at one end; a sequencing error may be responsible. V gene TRBV28 combines with J gene TRBJ2-4; D not resolved. The length of the CDR3 is 15 residues. Looked up from germline, CDR1 is MDHEN and CDR2 is SYDVKM. The CDR3: CAISIFYGSKNIQYF. CDR3 nucleotide sequence: TGTGCCATCAGTATCTTCTATGGGTCCAAAAACATTCAGTACTTC.

This clonotype was seen repeatedly, ten times or more. The genes are TRBV30 and TRBJ2-7; TRBD1 matches at 7 bases. The CDR3 has 13 residues. CDR1 and CDR2 (germline): GTSNPN, SVGIG (reference sequence). Trimming removed 5 bases from V and 0 bases from J; junction bases left unmatched: 4. CDR3 loop: CAWGTATSYEQYF. The DNA of the CDR3 is TGTGCCTGGGGGACAGCCACCTCCTACGAGCAGTACTTC.

This clonotype was seen repeatedly, ten times or more. The chain combines TRBV20-1 with TRBJ2-5, with no clear D. Trimming cost V 4 bases and J 0 bases, with 6 bases left between them. CDR1 is DFQATT and CDR2 is SNEGSKA in the germline V gene (reference sequence). The CDR3 extends over 12 amino acids. CDR3 residues: CSATENQETQYF. Written as DNA, the CDR3 is TGCAGTGCTACAGAAAACCAAGAGACCCAGTACTTC.

In this sample, this clonotype turned up once. A clone one base away is much larger, so this may be a read error. J is TRBJ2-7 and V is TRBV28; no reliable D call. The CDR3 runs 14 residues. Germline assignment: CDR1 MDHEN and CDR2 SYDVKM. With 5 bases removed from V and 0 bases from J, the gap between germline ends came to 11 bases. The CDR3 region is CASSPDLNSYEQYF. The CDR3 DNA sequence: TGTGCCAGCAGTCCAGACTTAAACTCCTACGAGCAGTACTTC.

V usage is TRBV5-5 and J usage is TRBJ2-7; 7 nucleotides align to TRBD2. This CDR3 is 15 amino acids long. CDR1 is SGHKS, CDR2 YYEKEE, per germline (reference sequence). Germline trimming cut 4 bases from V and 5 bases from J; bases unmatched to any gene: 12. CDR3 in DNA: TGTGCCAGCAGCCCCTTTGAGCGGGATTGGGACGAGCAGTACTTC. It is translated as CASSPFERDWDEQYF.